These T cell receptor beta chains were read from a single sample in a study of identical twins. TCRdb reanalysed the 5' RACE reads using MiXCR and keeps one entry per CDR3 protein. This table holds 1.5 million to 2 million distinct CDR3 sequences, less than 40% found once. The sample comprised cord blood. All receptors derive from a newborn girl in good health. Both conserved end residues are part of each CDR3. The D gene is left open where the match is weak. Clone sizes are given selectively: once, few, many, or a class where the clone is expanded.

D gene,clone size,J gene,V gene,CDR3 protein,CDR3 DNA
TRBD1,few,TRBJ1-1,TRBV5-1,CASSPLPGQPPGTEAFF,TGCGCCAGCAGCCCACTCCCGGGACAGCCCCCAGGCACTGAAGCTTTCTTT
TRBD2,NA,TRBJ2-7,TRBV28,CASSLVLAGYYNEQYF,TGTGCCAGCAGTTTGGTACTAGCGGGATACTACAATGAGCAGTACTTC
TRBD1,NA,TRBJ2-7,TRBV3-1,CASSQVKTGTGGSYEQYF,TGTGCCAGCAGCCAAGTTAAGACCGGGACAGGGGGTTCCTACGAGCAGTACTTC
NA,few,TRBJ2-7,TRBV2,CASRLEWSYEQYF,TGTGCCAGCAGGCTAGAGTGGTCCTACGAGCAGTACTTC
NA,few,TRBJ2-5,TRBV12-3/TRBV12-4,CASSPRGRGIRQETQYF,TGTGCCAGCAGCCCTCGAGGACGGGGGATACGCCAAGAGACCCAGTACTTC
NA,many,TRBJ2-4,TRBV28,CASSYGAIQYF,TGTGCCAGCAGTTACGGGGCCATTCAGTACTTC
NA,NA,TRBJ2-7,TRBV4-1,CASSLGGAEYNEQYF,TGCGCCAGCAGCCTGGGGGGGGCGGAATACAATGAGCAGTACTTC
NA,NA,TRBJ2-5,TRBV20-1,CSSPRDIPKETQYF,TGCAGTTCTCCCCGGGACATACCGAAAGAGACCCAGTACTTC
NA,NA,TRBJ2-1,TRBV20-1,CSSRATSYNEQFF,TGCAGTTCTAGAGCGACCTCCTACAATGAGCAGTTCTTC
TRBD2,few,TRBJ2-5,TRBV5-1,CASSSSIAGGPYRNEQYF,TGCGCCAGCAGCTCGTCCATAGCGGGAGGGCCATACAGGAATGAGCAGTACTTC
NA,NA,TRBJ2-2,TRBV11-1,CASSLARSTGELFF,TGTGCCAGCAGCTTAGCCAGGAGCACCGGGGAGCTGTTTTTT
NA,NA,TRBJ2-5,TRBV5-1,CASSWGHLLSYEQSF,TGCGCCAGCAGCTGGGGACACCTTCTCTCCTACGAGCAGTCCTTC
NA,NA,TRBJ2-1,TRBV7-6,CAYAKGSYNEQFF,TGTGCCTATGCTAAGGGCTCCTACAATGAGCAGTTCTTC
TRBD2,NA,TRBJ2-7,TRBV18,CASSSLSGESYNEQYF,TGTGCCAGCTCATCCCTTAGCGGGGAATCCTACAATGAGCAGTACTTC
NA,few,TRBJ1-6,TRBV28,CASSLEVGPHSHF,TGTGCCAGCAGTTTAGAGGTGGGGCCTCACTCCCACTTT
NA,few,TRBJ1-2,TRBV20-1,CSAPPAGLSHGYTF,TGCAGTGCCCCCCCCGCGGGGCTATCCCATGGCTACACCTTC
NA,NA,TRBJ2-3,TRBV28,CASSLLMKSTDTQYF,TGTGCCAGCAGTCTATTGATGAAAAGCACAGATACGCAGTATTTT
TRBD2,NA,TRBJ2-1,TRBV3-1,CASSQGDLIAGGPSSYNEQFF,TGTGCCAGCAGCCAAGGGGATCTAATAGCGGGAGGCCCGAGCTCCTACAATGAGCAGTTCTTC
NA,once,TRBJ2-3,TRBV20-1,CSASPGLGDTQYF,TGCAGTGCTAGTCCGGGACTTGGAGATACGCAGTATTTT
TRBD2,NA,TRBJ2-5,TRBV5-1,CASSLLAGEGELYF,TGCGCCAGCAGCTTACTAGCGGGAGAGGGCGAGCTGTACTTC
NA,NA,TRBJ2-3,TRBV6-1,CASRETGARRGVDTQYF,TGTGCCAGCAGAGAAACAGGGGCCCGCCGCGGGGTGGATACGCAGTATTTT
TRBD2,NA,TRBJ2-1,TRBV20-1,CSAELAGGSDEQFF,TGCAGTGCCGAACTAGCGGGAGGGTCCGATGAGCAGTTCTTC
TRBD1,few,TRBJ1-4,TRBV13,CASSLGTGRLFF,TGTGCCAGCAGCCTTGGGACAGGGCGACTGTTTTTT
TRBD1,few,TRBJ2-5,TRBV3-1,CASSQTSLGTVQETQYF,TGTGCCAGCAGCCAAACCAGTCTTGGGACAGTACAAGAGACCCAGTACTTC